The source of this TCR beta chain is a study of OX40 agonist ivuxolimab in advanced cancers. This CDR3 has 16 amino acids. Trimming pared 0 bases from V and 3 bases from J, leaving 12 bases between. Germline V gives CDR1 MGHRA, CDR2 YSYEKL. The protocol was immunoSEQ multiplex PCR, while the TCRdb copy is restricted to in-frame clones and leaves out a portion. The sample lists some 100,000 clones; 90% were seen once. V usage is TRBV4-1 and J usage is TRBJ2-1, with D perhaps TRBD2 (6 bases). The material was CD4+ or CD8+ T cells sorted from blood, obtained in a trial of the OX40 agonist ivuxolimab. The TCR originated in an adult with an advanced solid tumor such as melanoma, head and neck, liver or kidney cancer. The CDR3 sequence is CASSQEARGLYNEQFF. As DNA, the CDR3 is TGCGCCAGCAGCCAAGAGGCGCGGGGCCTCTACAATGAGCAGTTCTTC.